What follows are 25 T cell receptor beta chains derived from one specimen sequenced in a study of blood T cell repertoires in COVID-19. Sequenced by immunoSEQ multiplex PCR; TCRdb stores in-frame clones only, minus some. This table holds approximately 390,000 clones, 88% found once. The sample taken for sequencing was PBMCs or T cells enriched from blood (not recorded which). The receptors shown here come from a middle-aged woman with acute COVID-19.

CDR3 amino acids: CASSPPDRGSGELFF. The CDR3 DNA follows: TGTGCCAGCAGCCCCCCGGACAGGGGGTCCGGGGAGCTGTTTTTT. The genes are TRBV4-2 and TRBJ2-2; 10 bases are a match to TRBD1. The CDR3 is 15 amino acids. J lost 6 bases, V lost 4 bases, and 5 bases had no gene match. Germline V gene lookup returns CDR1 LGHNA and CDR2 YNFKEQ.

This clone was counted between two and nine times. The J gene is TRBJ2-2, the V gene TRBV3-1 (or the pseudogene TRBV3-2), with unresolved D. The V gene lost 1 base and the J gene lost 4 bases, with 4 bases spanning the gap. This CDR3 contains 13 residues. CDR1 and CDR2 (germline): LGHDT, YNNKEL (reference sequence). The CDR3 here is CASSQVFTGELFF. The DNA of the CDR3 is TGTGCCAGCAGCCAAGTATTCACCGGGGAGCTGTTTTTT.

Points on this clone: Other DNA variants within this sample encode the same CDR3. This chain joins TRBV5-1 and TRBJ1-1; D perhaps matches TRBD1 (6 bases). The CDR3 runs 15 residues. The V end was cut by 4 bases, the J end by 0 bases, with 13 bases between. Germline V gene data show CDR1 as SGHRS and CDR2 as YFSETQ. The CDR3 DNA reads TGCGCCAGCAGCCTGGGCGGGGGGCTGAACACTGAAGCTTTCTTT. Translated, it gives CASSLGGGLNTEAFF.

The gene calls are TRBV4-1 and TRBJ2-7, with TRBD1 identical over 8 bases. Looked up from germline, CDR1 is MGHRA and CDR2 is YSYEKL. V lost 1 base to trimming and J lost 3 bases; unmatched junction nucleotides: 17. There are 19 residues in the CDR3. The CDR3 bases are TGCGCCAGCAGCCAAGTATTGACCGGGACAGGCAGATTTATCTACGAGCAGTACTTC. Translating gives CASSQVLTGTGRFIYEQYF.

This chain uses TRBV4-2 with TRBJ2-3; 15 bases are shared with TRBD2. V lost 2 bases and J lost 7; bases outside the gene matches: 7. This CDR3 region has 17 residues. CDR1 is LGHNA and CDR2 is YNFKEQ in the germline V gene. DNA of the CDR3: TGTGCCAGCAGCCAAAGAGGGACTAGCGGGGGGAGTAATACGCAGTATTTT. Amino acids: CASSQRGTSGGSNTQYF.

The V call is TRBV18, the J call TRBJ1-1; no definite D call. Trimming took 3 bases from V and 7 from J, leaving 12 bases between them. CDR1 is KGHSH and CDR2 is LQKENI in the germline V gene. The CDR3 sequence is 13 residues long. CDR3 protein: CASSPSLHDEAFF. The DNA of the CDR3 is TGTGCCAGCTCACCCTCACTACACGATGAAGCTTTCTTT.

The chain carries TRBV5-6 and TRBJ1-2, with D possibly TRBD1 on 5 matching bases. Between the trimmed V and J ends, which lost 0 bases and 8 bases, there was a span of 11 bases. This CDR3 has 13 residues. Germline values: CDR1 SGHDT, CDR2 YYEEEE. As DNA, the CDR3 is TGTGCCAGCAGCTTGGTTGCAGGGAACGGCTACACCTTC. Residues: CASSLVAGNGYTF.

The CDR3 DNA follows: TGTGCCAGCAGTTACTCCCTGGGACTAGCGGGGGGGCCATCAGATACGCAGTATTTT. Translated: CASSYSLGLAGGPSDTQYF. V is TRBV6-2 or TRBV6-3 and J is TRBJ2-3; 16 nucleotides align to TRBD2. The germline gives CDR1 MNHEY, CDR2 SVGEGT. V gave up 0 bases and J gave up 4 bases; unmatched junction bases: 7. CDR3 length: 19 residues.

The genes are TRBV19 and TRBJ1-2; D is perhaps TRBD1 (5 bases). V was shortened by 3 bases and J by 0 bases, with 20 bases between the two germline ends. Per the germline V gene, CDR1 is LNHDA and CDR2 is SQIVND (reference sequence). The CDR3 is made up of 18 amino acids. CDR3 sequence (DNA): TGTGCCAGTAGTATGCCGGGACTCAGGAGGAAAGCTAACTATGGCTACACCTTC. This codes for CASSMPGLRRKANYGYTF.

This clone was observed a single time. The genes are TRBV7-6 and TRBJ2-2; the D gene is possibly TRBD1 (5 bases). Trimming removed 4 bases at V and 13 bases at J, with 19 bases between. CDR1 is SGHVS, CDR2 FNYEAQ, per germline. The CDR3 covers 14 residues. The CDR3, as DNA: TGTGCCAGCAGCTCAGCTAGGGGCCTTCAGGGGCTGTTTTTT. Translated, it gives CASSSARGLQGLFF. The whole variable domain, filled in from reference TRBV7-6 and TRBJ2-2, reads GAGVSQSPRYKVTKRGQDVALRCDPISGHVSLYWYRQALGQGPEFLTYFNYEAQQDKSGLPNDRFSAERPEGSISTLTIQRTEQRDSAMYRCASSSARGLQGLFFGEGSRLTVL.

This sequence joins TRBV14 and TRBJ1-3; D remains ambiguous. V was pared by 1 base and J by 4 bases, with 11 bases between. Germline loops: CDR1 SGHDN, CDR2 FVKESK. The CDR3 is 15 amino acids. The CDR3 reads CASSQGAAGGNTIYF. The CDR3 DNA follows: TGTGCCAGCAGCCAAGGGGCGGCGGGAGGAAACACCATATATTTT. Looking up the rest from reference TRBV14 and TRBJ1-3 gives the full variable domain: EAGVTQFPSHSVIEKGQTVTLRCDPISGHDNLYWYRRVMGKEIKFLLHFVKESKQDESGMPNNRFLAERTGGTYSTLKVQPAELEDSGVYFCASSQGAAGGNTIYFGEGSWLTVV.

The chain is built from TRBV11-2 and TRBJ1-1, with D unresolved. The germline V gene has CDR1 SGHAT and CDR2 FQNNGV. This CDR3 region has 14 residues. V was trimmed by 1 base and J by 2 bases, leaving 8 bases between them. This CDR3 reads CASSLGRKNTEAFF. The CDR3 region has the DNA TGTGCCAGCAGCTTAGGGAGGAAAAACACTGAAGCTTTCTTT.

The chain combines TRBV10-3 with TRBJ1-4; D not resolved. Germline V gene sequence: CDR1 ENHRY, CDR2 SYGVKD. The CDR3 runs to 14 residues. Trimming took 3 bases from V and 7 from J, leaving 12 bases between them. The CDR3 DNA reads TGTGCCATCAGTGAATCCGGGGAAGGTGAAAAACTGTTTTTT. Protein sequence: CAISESGEGEKLFF.

J is TRBJ1-1 and V is TRBV7-6; maybe TRBD1 (5 bases). CDR1 and CDR2 (germline): SGHVS, FNYEAQ. The CDR3 totals 11 residues. The germline V and J ends were trimmed by 8 bases and 5 bases, with 9 bases remaining between them. This CDR3 is CASVKGTEAFF. The CDR3 DNA follows: TGTGCCAGCGTCAAGGGGACTGAAGCTTTCTTT.

The chain recombines TRBV6-5 with TRBJ1-3; a possible D gene is TRBD1 (6 bases). Trimming took 5 bases from V and 5 from J, leaving 16 bases between them. CDR3 length equals 15 residues. CDR1 and CDR2 (germline): MNHEY, SVGAGI. The CDR3 sequence is CASSQSVTGRNTIYF. The CDR3 DNA reads TGTGCCAGCAGTCAATCCGTAACAGGGCGAAACACCATATATTTT.

The CDR3 bases are TGTGCCATCAGTGAGTCAGGTGGGCTGGGCGAGCAGTACTTC. It translates to CAISESGGLGEQYF. The chain joins TRBV10-3 to TRBJ2-7; D remains ambiguous. This CDR3 region has 14 residues. Per the germline V gene, CDR1 is ENHRY and CDR2 is SYGVKD. V was pared by 0 bases and J by 6 bases, with 12 bases between.

This sequence joins TRBV9 and TRBJ2-1; tentative D call: TRBD2 (7 bases). Per germline, CDR1 SGDLS and CDR2 YYNGEE. CDR3 length: 14 amino acids. V gave up 4 bases and J gave up 6 bases, with 14 bases separating them. The CDR3 reads CASSLAGAANEQFF. The DNA for the CDR3 is TGTGCCAGCAGCCTGGCGGGGGCGGCCAATGAGCAGTTCTTC.

V usage is TRBV6-5 and J usage is TRBJ1-3, with D perhaps matching TRBD1 (6 bases). V was clipped by 4 bases and J by 0 bases, with 10 bases between them. Germline CDR1 MNHEY, CDR2 SVGAGI. CDR3 length equals 15 residues. The CDR3 region is CASSLDSFSGNTIYF. CDR3 coding DNA: TGTGCCAGCAGTTTGGACAGCTTCTCTGGAAACACCATATATTTT.

The chain joins TRBV6-5 to TRBJ1-6; D call uncertain. The germline CDR1 and CDR2 sequences are MNHEY and SVGAGI. The CDR3 is 14 amino acids. Trimming took off 1 base at V and 9 bases at J, with 10 bases between the two ends. The CDR3 DNA reads TGTGCCAGCAGTTACTTGGATCCGGGTTCACCCCTCCACTTT. Protein: CASSYLDPGSPLHF.

This chain connects TRBV18 to TRBJ1-1; 8 nucleotides align to TRBD1. V gave up 3 bases and J gave up 0 bases; unmatched junction bases: 12. CDR3 size: 18 residues. The germline V gene has CDR1 KGHSH and CDR2 LQKENI. The CDR3, as DNA: TGTGCCAGCTCACCCACCCAGGGGGCGCTCCCTCTGAACACTGAAGCTTTCTTT. This sequence encodes CASSPTQGALPLNTEAFF.

The chain links TRBV19 to TRBJ2-2; D is possibly TRBD2 (5 bases). V lost 3 bases to trimming and J lost 4 bases, with 9 bases between them. The length of the CDR3 is 14 residues. CDR1 LNHDA and CDR2 SQIVND come from the germline V gene (reference sequence). For the CDR3, the DNA is TGTGCCAGTAGTATCCTAGCTGTCACCGGGGAGCTGTTTTTT. Protein product: CASSILAVTGELFF.

The chain employs TRBV18 and TRBJ2-3; 7 bases map to TRBD1. This CDR3 has 16 residues. With 6 bases clipped from V and 2 bases from J, the junction kept 11 bases outside the gene matches. Germline loops: CDR1 KGHSH, CDR2 LQKENI. The CDR3 DNA sequence: TGTGCCAGCTCTCCTACCCAGGACAGGTCCACAGATACGCAGTATTTT. Its protein product is CASSPTQDRSTDTQYF.

V gene TRBV5-4 combines with J gene TRBJ2-7; D is unresolved. V shed 4 bases and J shed 3 bases, with 11 bases lying between them. Germline assignment: CDR1 SGHNT and CDR2 YYREEE (reference sequence). CDR3 length: 13 amino acids. CDR3 region: CASSRDTNYEQYF. CDR3 in DNA: TGTGCCAGCAGCCGCGACACGAACTACGAGCAGTACTTC.

V and J are TRBV10-1 and TRBJ2-7; 10 nucleotides align to TRBD1. V shed 0 bases and J 4 bases; nucleotides not matched to a gene: 3. The CDR3 length is 15 residues. Germline assignment: CDR1 WNHNN and CDR2 SYGVQD (reference sequence). CDR3 protein: CASSESRTGGYEQYF. The CDR3 coding sequence is TGCGCCAGCAGTGAGTCGAGGACAGGGGGATACGAGCAGTACTTC.

A single count supports this clone. The chain has TRBV28 and TRBJ1-2, with 10 bases matching TRBD1. Trimming removed 5 bases from V and 4 bases from J; junction bases left unmatched: 13. Germline values: CDR1 MDHEN, CDR2 SYDVKM. The CDR3 extends over 17 amino acids. CDR3 bases: TGTGCCAGCAGTCTTAGCCTAGGGGACAGGGGAGGCTATGGCTACACCTTC. This translates into CASSLSLGDRGGYGYTF.